This paragraph covers one T cell receptor (beta chain) sequence. What it binds is not known. One end of the junction does not line up with germline, which may come from a read error. The germline gives CDR1 SQVTM, CDR2 ANQGSEA. The CDR3 is 11 residues long. RNA was extracted from bulk tissue without any cell sorting. The sample comes from a study of tumor and adjacent non-tumor tissue in lung cancer. Study details: Samples averaged around 3.9 million productive TCRbeta reads each. General study findings and limits: Normal lung showed higher cumulative top 100 clone frequency than tumor. Shorter survival was associated with higher TCR diversity in tumors. TCR diversity was significantly greater in tumor than normal lung tissue.

The library came from three nested PCR rounds adapted from ARM-PCR protocols. TCRdb reprocessed the multiplex PCR reads via MiXCR and lists one record per CDR3 protein. This table holds 60,000 to 85,000 distinct CDR3 sequences, around 73% found once. The V and J genes are TRBV29-1 and TRBJ2-7; 7 bases line up with TRBD2. The sequence was obtained from a man aged 55 to 70 with non-small cell lung cancer. Material for sequencing was lung tumor tissue. The chain's CDR3 is CNVGLVNEKYF. CDR3 bases: TGCAACGTTGGACTAGTAAACGAGAAGTACTTC.